One and the same sample provided the 8 T cell receptor beta chains below, sequenced in a study of blood T cell repertoires in COVID-19. The table came from immunoSEQ multiplex PCR; TCRdb's copy has only in-frame clones and leaves some out. The table shows about 160,000 clones, with approximately 80% occurring only once. Sequenced input: peripheral blood. Source of these receptors: a man aged 60-69 years with acute or convalescent COVID-19.

This rearrangement joins TRBV12-3 or TRBV12-4 to TRBJ2-1; a possible D gene is TRBD2 (5 bases). CDR3 length: 11 amino acids. V was clipped by 4 bases and J by 10 bases, with 8 bases between them. The chain's CDR3 is CASSSGLEQFF. As DNA, the CDR3 is TGTGCCAGCAGTTCCGGACTCGAGCAGTTCTTC.

The V and J genes are TRBV4-3 and TRBJ2-3, with a possible D match to TRBD2 (6 bases). Trimming took off 0 bases at V and 2 bases at J, with 12 bases between the two ends. The V gene's germline CDR1 is LGHNA and CDR2 YSLEER. The CDR3 length is 16 residues. CDR3 nucleotides: TGCGCCAGCAGCCAAGATGGAGGGAGCTACACAGATACGCAGTATTTT. Protein product: CASSQDGGSYTDTQYF.

This clone has a single count. The rearrangement uses TRBV2 and TRBJ1-1, with 8 bases matching TRBD1. The CDR3 consists of 11 residues. CDR1 is SNHLY, CDR2 FYNNEI, per germline. CDR3 loop: CATGANTEAFF. In DNA form, the CDR3 reads TGTGCGACAGGGGCGAACACTGAAGCTTTCTTT.

This chain connects TRBV19 to TRBJ1-4; no definite D call. The CDR3 totals 14 residues. CDR1 and CDR2 (germline): LNHDA, SQIVND (reference sequence). Trimming cost V 5 bases and J 3 bases, with 10 bases left between them. In nucleotides, the CDR3 is TGTGCCAGTAGTTGGGCATCACCTAATGAAAAACTGTTTTTT. Protein: CASSWASPNEKLFF.

The genes are TRBV6-6 and TRBJ1-3, with TRBD1 identical over 7 bases. Germline V gene lookup returns CDR1 MNHNY and CDR2 SVGAGI (reference sequence). After removal of 4 bases from V and 8 bases from J, the junction contained 11 bases not matched to a gene. This CDR3 has 15 amino acids. CDR3 protein: CASSSTGTEGHTIYF. The CDR3 nucleotides read TGTGCCAGCAGTTCCACCGGGACAGAGGGGCACACCATATATTTT.

The chain carries TRBV5-1 and TRBJ2-7; D remains ambiguous. Germline loops: CDR1 SGHRS, CDR2 YFSETQ. The V end lost 2 bases, the J end lost 6 bases, and 9 bases lay between the germline ends. This CDR3 comprises 12 residues. Here the CDR3 reads CASSLDLGEQYF. The DNA for the CDR3 is TGCGCCAGCAGCTTAGATCTCGGCGAGCAGTACTTC.

As to this clone: Distinct nucleotide sequences in the sample also encode this CDR3. The chain joins TRBV3-1 (or the pseudogene TRBV3-2) to TRBJ2-7; TRBD2 matches 12 bases. The germline V gene encodes CDR1 LGHDT and CDR2 YNNKEL (reference sequence). After removal of 4 bases from V and 2 bases from J, the junction contained 3 bases not matched to a gene. The CDR3 spans 15 residues. CDR3 sequence: CASSRTSGGPYEQYF. CDR3 coding DNA: TGTGCCAGCAGCCGAACTAGCGGGGGGCCCTACGAGCAGTACTTC.

The rearrangement links TRBV7-2 to TRBJ1-2; possible D gene TRBD1, 5 bases. CDR3 length equals 13 residues. The V gene's germline CDR1 is SGHTA and CDR2 FQGNSA. V lost 0 bases to trimming and J lost 8 bases, with 10 bases between them. As DNA, the CDR3 is TGTGCCAGCAGCTTAGCAGGGGTACGGGGCTACACCTTC. The encoded protein is CASSLAGVRGYTF. Based on the CDR3 plus reference TRBV7-2 and TRBJ1-2, the full variable domain is GAGVSQSPSNKVTEKGKDVELRCDPISGHTALYWYRQSLGQGLEFLIYFQGNSAPDKSGLPSDRFSAERTGGSVSTLTIQRTQQEDSAVYLCASSLAGVRGYTFGSGTRLTVV.